This T cell receptor beta chain was found in a study of T cells in Graves' hyperthyroidism and ophthalmopathy (dated by TCRdb to the late 2010s). At the level of the whole study: Peripheral blood was collected at initial diagnosis, before any treatment. To identify distinguishing TCR V-J signatures, a discovery cohort of around 98 patients was used, comprising under 45 with Graves' ophthalmopathy and some 60 with stable Graves' hyperthyroidism. Prospective prediction of ophthalmopathy was tested in an independent validation cohort consisting of about 20 hyperthyroidism patients and 17 patients who later progressed to ophthalmopathy. The approximately 98 discovery patients were randomly divided into training and test sets at a 7:3 ratio. In addition, the study compared T-cell repertoires in thyroid tissue and in blood from several Graves' hyperthyroidism patients. Following sampling, methimazole starting at 30 mg daily was given to hyperthyroidism patients, and high-dose intravenous methylprednisolone was given to ophthalmopathy patients. The paper describes TCR Vbeta CDR3 sequencing of 130 to 150 peripheral blood samples, made up of about 40 ophthalmopathy patients, roughly 72 hyperthyroidism patients and roughly 17 progressor patients.

Trimming takes 4 bases off V and 2 bases off J; junction bases not matched to a gene: 9. The CDR3, cysteine through phenylalanine, is 15 amino acids long. The CDR3 DNA has 45 bases and is translated from base 1. Looking up the germline V gene yields CDR1 SGHRS and CDR2 YFSETQ. TCR beta CDR3 regions were amplified from RNA transcripts. The TCR CDR3 was subjected to a first round of RT-PCR using the HTBI primer set and the Qiagen OneStep RT-PCR kit. Libraries were constructed in a second round of multiplex PCR, after which size selection and purification were performed. Libraries were sequenced paired-end with 100 bp reads on an Illumina HiSeq2000. In the original analysis: SOAPnuke was used to process the raw data, removing reads that contained adapters or uncalled bases, had a mean Phred below 15, or lacked an exact match to the constant primer or identifier. COPE v1.2.5 was used to merge the high-quality paired reads, and each unique nucleotide sequence was defined as a clonotype. MiTCR v1.1 was used to align the clonotypes against IMGT TRBV, TRBD and TRBJ reference segments. The analysis included only V-J combinations with a frequency above 0.0001, which together covered around 99% of the repertoires. The TCS score was defined as the ratio of F50 (clonal expansion) to E x V (chaos), calculated using BLOSUM62-based TCRdist between CDR3 peptides within each V-J. Welch's t-statistics and random forest reduced roughly 540 V-J features to under 15, which were used in a naive Bayes classifier (R e1071). In TCRdb, the public reads were trimmed at Q25 with fastp and aligned with MiXCR, with productive beta chains retained. Each record represents a unique CDR3 protein, reported with the most common genes and DNA among its rows. The V and J calls shown here were made by TCRdb, not taken from the authors' results. Present in this sample are about 560,000 distinct CDR3 sequences, 16% of which were seen just once. The top ten hold 15% to 20% of the sample.

This clonotype has at least ten counts. What antigen it recognizes has not been identified. Base qualities are missing; no much larger clone stands one base away. Study-wide conclusions, independent of this receptor: Sample size was not statistically predetermined, and investigators were not blinded to group allocation. Most expanded thyroid clonotypes (frequency above 0.001) were also detected in blood, suggesting blood repertoires may reflect thyroid immune responses. In validation, the model predicted progression to ophthalmopathy a median of roughly six months before onset, with roughly 70% sensitivity and roughly 72% specificity. A model built on a 13 V-J signature distinguished ophthalmopathy from stable hyperthyroidism, reaching roughly 88% sensitivity and around 81% specificity in cross-validation and 80%/75% in testing.

Stable Graves' hyperthyroidism was defined as the absence of progression to ophthalmopathy over 18 months of follow-up. Hyperthyroidism patients were aged 18 to 65 years and newly diagnosed, with disease duration of less than 2 months. Patients with uncontrolled infections, other autoimmune diseases, pregnancy or lactation were excluded. Diagnoses relied on clinical symptoms, serum thyroxine and TRAb, thyroid ultrasound and orbital computed tomography. PBMCs were separated from around 9.1 ml of fresh peripheral blood using Ficoll-Paque density gradient centrifugation. Total RNA was extracted with Trizol reagent, and quality was checked on an Agilent 2100 Bioanalyzer.

Sequencing was carried out using blood. This chain joins TRBV5-1 to TRBJ2-7, with TRBD1 matching 7 junction bases. This receptor was identified in a young woman with Graves' hyperthyroidism. The sequenced DNA is TGCGCCAGCAGCCCAAGGGACAGATCTACCTACGAGCAGTACTTC. Translation gives CASSPRDRSTYEQYF.